A selection of T cell receptor beta chains follows, all from one sample in a study of T cells in Graves' hyperthyroidism and ophthalmopathy. TCRdb analysed the multiplex PCR reads with MiXCR anew, one entry per CDR3 protein. Of about 200,000 distinct CDR3 sequences detected, 15% to 20% appear once; the ten largest clones hold about 45%. The material sequenced was blood. The origin of the receptors is a man aged 35-49 years with Graves' hyperthyroidism. CDR3s include the opening cysteine and the closing phenylalanine or tryptophan. A D gene is named only where the DNA matches it firmly. The size of a clone is reported for some rows only, either as once, few or many, or as a class for expanded clones.

j_call: TRBJ1-1; clone_size: few; v_call: TRBV19; d_call: NA; cdr3_aa: CASRSRVGGEWDEAFF; cdr3_nt: TGTGCCAGTAGGTCTCGCGTTGGAGGGGAGTGGGATGAAGCTTTCTTT
j_call: TRBJ1-2; clone_size: many; v_call: TRBV5-8; d_call: NA; cdr3_aa: CASSFGANVNGYTF; cdr3_nt: TGTGCCAGCAGCTTTGGAGCGAATGTGAATGGCTACACCTTC
j_call: TRBJ1-4; clone_size: NA; v_call: TRBV28; d_call: NA; cdr3_aa: CASSSPVPGQENEKLFF; cdr3_nt: TGTGCCAGCAGTTCCCCCGTCCCGGGACAAGAGAATGAAAAACTGTTTTTT
j_call: TRBJ2-3; clone_size: many; v_call: TRBV3-1; d_call: NA; cdr3_aa: CASSHGPSTQYF; cdr3_nt: TGTGCCAGCAGCCATGGTCCCTCTACGCAGTATTTT
j_call: TRBJ1-4; clone_size: NA; v_call: TRBV6-5; d_call: NA; cdr3_aa: CASSYSLGATNEKLFF; cdr3_nt: TGTGCCAGCAGTTACTCGTTGGGCGCAACTAATGAAAAACTGTTTTTT
j_call: TRBJ2-2; clone_size: NA; v_call: TRBV25-1; d_call: NA; cdr3_aa: CASSERAGELFF; cdr3_nt: TGTGCCAGCAGTGAAAGAGCCGGGGAGCTGTTTTTT
j_call: TRBJ2-5; clone_size: many; v_call: TRBV18; d_call: NA; cdr3_aa: CASSLDFQETQYF; cdr3_nt: TGTGCCAGCTCATTGGACTTTCAAGAGACCCAGTACTTC
j_call: TRBJ2-1; clone_size: many; v_call: TRBV7-3; d_call: TRBD1; cdr3_aa: CASSPTGGSYNEQFF; cdr3_nt: TGTGCCAGCAGCCCCACAGGGGGCTCCTACAATGAGCAGTTCTTC
j_call: TRBJ2-2; clone_size: NA; v_call: TRBV5-5; d_call: NA; cdr3_aa: CASSLDVGITGELFF; cdr3_nt: TGTGCCAGCAGCTTGGATGTGGGGATAACCGGGGAGCTGTTTTTT
j_call: TRBJ2-3; clone_size: many; v_call: TRBV4-2; d_call: TRBD2; cdr3_aa: CASSHPSGGHTDTQYF; cdr3_nt: TGTGCCAGCAGCCACCCTAGCGGGGGCCACACAGATACGCAGTATTTT
j_call: TRBJ1-6; clone_size: many; v_call: TRBV10-3; d_call: TRBD1; cdr3_aa: CAISGWTGKNSPLHF; cdr3_nt: TGTGCCATCAGTGGATGGACAGGGAAAAATTCACCCCTCCACTTT
j_call: TRBJ1-1; clone_size: many; v_call: TRBV6-2/TRBV6-3; d_call: TRBD1; cdr3_aa: CATRQGDTEAFF; cdr3_nt: TGTGCCACCCGACAGGGAGACACTGAAGCTTTCTTT
j_call: TRBJ2-7; clone_size: many; v_call: TRBV13; d_call: NA; cdr3_aa: CASSALAGRAAYEQYF; cdr3_nt: TGTGCCAGCAGCGCCCTCGCTGGGCGGGCCGCCTACGAGCAGTACTTC
j_call: TRBJ2-7; clone_size: many; v_call: TRBV6-2/TRBV6-3; d_call: NA; cdr3_aa: CASSYVVLGQSVYEQYF; cdr3_nt: TGTGCCAGCAGTTACGTGGTGCTCGGACAGTCGGTCTACGAGCAGTACTTC
j_call: TRBJ2-3; clone_size: NA; v_call: TRBV7-2; d_call: TRBD2; cdr3_aa: CASTSGGAGTDTQYF; cdr3_nt: TGTGCCAGCACAAGCGGGGGGGCCGGCACAGATACGCAGTATTTT
j_call: TRBJ1-1; clone_size: many; v_call: TRBV29-1; d_call: TRBD1; cdr3_aa: CSVNGQGLTEAFF; cdr3_nt: TGCAGCGTCAATGGACAGGGCCTCACTGAAGCTTTCTTT
j_call: TRBJ2-7; clone_size: many; v_call: TRBV5-1; d_call: NA; cdr3_aa: CASSLGASSLEEQYF; cdr3_nt: TGCGCCAGCAGCTTGGGGGCTAGCAGCCTCGAGGAGCAGTACTTC
j_call: TRBJ1-6; clone_size: NA; v_call: TRBV2; d_call: TRBD1; cdr3_aa: CASSVGQGANSPLHF; cdr3_nt: TGTGCCAGCAGTGTGGGGCAGGGGGCGAATTCACCCCTCCACTTT
j_call: TRBJ2-4; clone_size: NA; v_call: TRBV25-1; d_call: TRBD2; cdr3_aa: CASSDWGGKNIQYF; cdr3_nt: TGTGCCAGCAGTGACTGGGGGGGCAAAAACATTCAGTACTTC
j_call: TRBJ2-5; clone_size: many; v_call: TRBV12-3/TRBV12-4; d_call: TRBD1; cdr3_aa: CASTLGAGTGLPETQYF; cdr3_nt: TGTGCCAGCACCCTCGGGGCCGGGACAGGGCTTCCCGAGACCCAGTACTTC
j_call: TRBJ2-1; clone_size: many; v_call: TRBV3-1; d_call: NA; cdr3_aa: CASSQPWVSSYNEQFF; cdr3_nt: TGTGCCAGCAGCCAGCCGTGGGTTTCGTCCTACAATGAGCAGTTCTTC
j_call: TRBJ2-3; clone_size: many; v_call: TRBV15; d_call: TRBD2; cdr3_aa: CATSRESGGADTQYF; cdr3_nt: TGTGCCACCAGCAGGGAGAGCGGGGGGGCCGATACGCAGTATTTT
j_call: TRBJ1-3; clone_size: few; v_call: TRBV9; d_call: NA; cdr3_aa: CASSGRTPGNTIYF; cdr3_nt: TGTGCCAGCAGCGGCCGGACGCCTGGAAACACCATATATTTT